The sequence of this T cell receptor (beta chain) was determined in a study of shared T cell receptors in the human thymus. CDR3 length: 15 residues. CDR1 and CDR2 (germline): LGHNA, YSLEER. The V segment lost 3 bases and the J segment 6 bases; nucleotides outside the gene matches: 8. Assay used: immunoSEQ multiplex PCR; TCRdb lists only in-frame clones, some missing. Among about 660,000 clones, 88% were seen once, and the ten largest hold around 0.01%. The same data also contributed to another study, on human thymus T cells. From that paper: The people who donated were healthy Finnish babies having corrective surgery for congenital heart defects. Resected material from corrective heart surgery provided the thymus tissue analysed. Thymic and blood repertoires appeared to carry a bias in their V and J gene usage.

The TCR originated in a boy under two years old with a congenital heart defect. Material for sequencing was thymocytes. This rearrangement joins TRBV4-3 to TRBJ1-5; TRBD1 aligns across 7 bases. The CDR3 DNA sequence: TGCGCCAGCAGCCATACAGGGGCCCCAGGTCAGCCCCAGCATTTT. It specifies CASSHTGAPGQPQHF.